The T cell receptor (beta chain) under discussion was sequenced for a study of blood T cell repertoires in COVID-19. This CDR3 contains 15 residues. The junction had 12 bases not matched to a gene; V was cut back by 7 bases and J by 4 bases. Germline V gives CDR1 SEHNR, CDR2 FQNEAQ (reference sequence). TCRdb keeps only in-frame clones here, not all; method: immunoSEQ multiplex PCR. This sample carries under 250,000 clones, 85% to 90% of them seen once, and the ten largest clones take 2.7%. Sequences were obtained from peripheral blood. The receptor was derived from a man aged 25-45 years with COVID-19, enrolled during active disease. The chain is built from TRBV7-9 and TRBJ2-7, with 8 positions matching TRBD2. The CDR3 DNA sequence: TGTGCCAGCACCGGGGGGGCCGGACTCTCTTACGAGCAGTACTTC. It codes for CASTGGAGLSYEQYF.